The rows below give T cell receptor beta chains drawn from one sample of a study of radiation and T cells in renal cell carcinoma. TCRdb keeps only in-frame clones here, not all; method: immunoSEQ multiplex PCR. The sample lists about 130,000 clones, approximately 90% occurring once. The sequencing used blood, collected from a patient whose treatment included radiotherapy and nephrectomy. These TCRs come from a woman aged 45 to 65 with renal cell carcinoma. Both conserved end residues are part of each CDR3. The D gene is left open where the match is weak. Some rows have no size entry. The others give once, few or many, or a class for an expanded clone.

J: TRBJ2-3
D: TRBD2
V: TRBV5-1
size: -
DNA: TGCGCCAGCAGCCCCCGGACTAGCGGTAGCACAGATACGCAGTATTTT
CDR3: CASSPRTSGSTDTQYF

J: TRBJ2-3
D: -
V: TRBV5-4
size: -
DNA: TGTGCCAGCAGCTTGGCGAGTGGCAGCAGAGATACGCAGTATTTT
CDR3: CASSLASGSRDTQYF

J: TRBJ2-1
D: TRBD1
V: TRBV14
size: -
DNA: TGTGCCAGCAGCCAGAGGGGACAGGGGATCCGGAATGAGCAGTTCTTC
CDR3: CASSQRGQGIRNEQFF

J: TRBJ2-5
D: TRBD1
V: TRBV6-4
size: -
DNA: TGTGCCAGCGGCAAGATCAGCCAGGGGGTTCAAGAGACCCAGTACTTC
CDR3: CASGKISQGVQETQYF

J: TRBJ1-2
D: -
V: TRBV5-1
size: -
DNA: TGCGCCAGCAGCGAAACGGGTAACTATGGCTACACCTTC
CDR3: CASSETGNYGYTF

J: TRBJ2-2
D: TRBD1
V: TRBV11-2
size: -
DNA: TGTGCCAGCAGCTCGGGACAGGTCAACACCGGGGAGCTGTTTTTT
CDR3: CASSSGQVNTGELFF

J: TRBJ2-2
D: -
V: TRBV19
size: -
DNA: TGTGCCAGTAGGGAGGGGGCGAACACCGGGGAGCTGTTTTTT
CDR3: CASREGANTGELFF

J: TRBJ1-6
D: TRBD1
V: TRBV12-5
size: -
DNA: TGTGCTAGTGATCCAGGGGGACAGGGTTCGACCTATAATTCACCCCTCCACTTT
CDR3: CASDPGGQGSTYNSPLHF

J: TRBJ2-2
D: -
V: TRBV9
size: -
DNA: TGTGCCAGCAGCGTAGTGGGATCGGCCGGGGAGCTGTTTTTT
CDR3: CASSVVGSAGELFF

J: TRBJ1-6
D: -
V: TRBV5-1
size: -
DNA: TGCGCCAGCAGCTTGCCCCGGGACGGAGATTCACCCCTCCACTTT
CDR3: CASSLPRDGDSPLHF

J: TRBJ2-5
D: -
V: TRBV18
size: -
DNA: TGTGCCAGCTCACGGGACCGAGAGACCCAGTACTTC
CDR3: CASSRDRETQYF

J: TRBJ1-5
D: -
V: TRBV7-9
size: once
DNA: TGTGCCAGCGGTTTACAGATACCAATTTCCTCCAATCAGCCCCAGCATTTT
CDR3: CASGLQIPISSNQPQHF

J: TRBJ1-2
D: TRBD1
V: TRBV6-5
size: -
DNA: TGTGCCAGCAGGAAAGGACAGGGGGTTAACTATGGCTACACCTTC
CDR3: CASRKGQGVNYGYTF

J: TRBJ1-2
D: -
V: TRBV4-3
size: -
DNA: TGCGCCAGCAGCCAAGATGTCTCGGGGGTGGTCTATGGCTACACCTTC
CDR3: CASSQDVSGVVYGYTF

J: TRBJ2-5
D: TRBD2
V: TRBV7-7
size: -
DNA: TGTGCTAGCAGCTTAGGGACTAGTATTGGGGAGACCCAGTACTTC
CDR3: CASSLGTSIGETQYF

J: TRBJ2-7
D: TRBD1
V: TRBV18
size: -
DNA: TGTGCCAGCTCACCGGGACAGCTCTTTGACGAGCAGTACTTC
CDR3: CASSPGQLFDEQYF

J: TRBJ1-1
D: TRBD1
V: TRBV27
size: -
DNA: TGTGCCAGCAGCCTCAGGGGGAGCCCGAACACTGAAGCTTTCTTT
CDR3: CASSLRGSPNTEAFF

J: TRBJ1-2
D: -
V: TRBV6-1
size: -
DNA: TGTGCCAGCAAGAGACAGGAGAACTATGGCTACACCTTC
CDR3: CASKRQENYGYTF

J: TRBJ2-7
D: -
V: TRBV7-8
size: -
DNA: TGTGCCAGCAGCCCCGCTATGGACGAGCAGTACTTC
CDR3: CASSPAMDEQYF

J: TRBJ1-3
D: -
V: TRBV5-1
size: -
DNA: TGCGCCAGCAGCACCGGGGACGGACCCTCTGGAAACACCATATATTTT
CDR3: CASSTGDGPSGNTIYF